This note documents a single T cell receptor (beta chain) sequence. Antigen unknown. This sample was included in a study of cytomegalovirus exposure and HLA in healthy donors. Across the study: There were 90 million to 130 million unique TCR beta sequences, drawn from 150 million to 200 million T cells, in an earlier analysis. General study findings and limits: The study carried out a later analysis of TCR beta sequences. It associated about 15,000 of them with specific HLA alleles at a false discovery rate of 0.05. It was shown in a later analysis that HLA-associated TCR beta chains were more clonally expanded than other, equally common chains. Prior analysis indicated that the majority of TCR beta V segments exhibited productivity approximately 90% or approximately 30% of the time.

The V end lost 4 bases, the J end lost 8 bases, and 20 bases lay between the germline ends. Looked up from germline, CDR1 is KGHSH and CDR2 is LQKENI. The CDR3 extends over 15 amino acids. It was with 60 Vbeta and 13 Jbeta primers that the PCR ran. The table came from immunoSEQ multiplex PCR; TCRdb's copy has only in-frame clones and leaves some out. Counted here are about 120,000 clones, more than 65% occurring once; the ten biggest clones make up approximately 4%. The genes are TRBV18 and TRBJ1-2; D possibly corresponds to TRBD1 (5 bases). Material: PBMCs. The origin of this receptor is a man between 18 and 29 years old in good health and CMV-seropositive. In nucleotides, the CDR3 is TGTGCCAGCTCACAAATATTGGACATTGGCTCAGGCTACACCTTC. This sequence encodes CASSQILDIGSGYTF. The full variable domain, with the rest looked up from reference TRBV18 and TRBJ1-2, is NAGVMQNPRHLVRRRGQEARLRCSPMKGHSHVYWYRQLPEEGLKFMVYLQKENIIDESGMPKERFSAEFPKEGPSILRIQQVVRGDSAAYFCASSQILDIGSGYTFGSGTRLTVV.